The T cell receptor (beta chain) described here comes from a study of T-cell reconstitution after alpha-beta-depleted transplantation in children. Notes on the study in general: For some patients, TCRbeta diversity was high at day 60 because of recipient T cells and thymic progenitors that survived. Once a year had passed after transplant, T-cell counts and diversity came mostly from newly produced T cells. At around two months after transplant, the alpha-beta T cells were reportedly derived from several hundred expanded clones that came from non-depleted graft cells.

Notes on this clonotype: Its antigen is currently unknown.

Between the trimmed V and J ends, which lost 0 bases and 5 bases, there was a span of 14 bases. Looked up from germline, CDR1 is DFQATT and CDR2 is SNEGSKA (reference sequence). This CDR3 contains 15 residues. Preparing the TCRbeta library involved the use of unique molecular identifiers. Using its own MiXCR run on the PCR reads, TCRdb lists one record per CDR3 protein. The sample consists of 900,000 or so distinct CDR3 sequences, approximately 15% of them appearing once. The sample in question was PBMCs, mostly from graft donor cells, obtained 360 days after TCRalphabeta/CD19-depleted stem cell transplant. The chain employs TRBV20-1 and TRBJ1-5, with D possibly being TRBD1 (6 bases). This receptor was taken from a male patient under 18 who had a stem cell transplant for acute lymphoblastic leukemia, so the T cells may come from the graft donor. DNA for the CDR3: TGCAGTGCTAGAGACCCAATGGACAGATATCAGCCCCAGCATTTT. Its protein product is CSARDPMDRYQPQHF.